These T cell receptor beta chains were read from a single sample in a study of shared clonotypes between healthy human individuals. Clones were read by immunoSEQ multiplex PCR, and TCRdb kept only the in-frame ones, dropping some. The data hold approximately 980,000 clones, with about 80% observed a single time. Sequencing was carried out using memory CD4+ T cells sorted from blood. All receptors come from a man aged 18-30 years in good health. Each CDR3 is given with its conserved first and last residue. D genes are given only for firm matches. Clone size, where shown, is once, few, many, or a class for clones that have expanded.

V gene	D gene	clone size	J gene	CDR3 protein	CDR3 DNA
TRBV9	-	-	TRBJ2-2	CASSPYTGKAGELFF	TGTGCCAGCAGCCCCTACACAGGGAAGGCCGGGGAGCTGTTTTTT
TRBV5-4	-	-	TRBJ2-7	CASSLGMGEQYF	TGTGCCAGCAGCTTGGGGATGGGGGAGCAGTACTTC
TRBV6-5	TRBD1	-	TRBJ2-5	CASSYANKGAETQYF	TGTGCCAGCAGTTACGCAAACAAGGGGGCTGAGACCCAGTACTTC
TRBV7-2	TRBD2	-	TRBJ2-1	CASRYRGTSGGHEQFF	TGTGCCAGCAGGTACCGCGGGACTAGCGGCGGCCATGAGCAGTTCTTC
TRBV19	-	-	TRBJ2-5	CASSISSRLQETQYF	TGTGCCAGTAGTATATCTTCCAGGCTCCAAGAGACCCAGTACTTC
TRBV30	TRBD2	-	TRBJ2-5	CAWRIGGTYQETQYF	TGTGCCTGGAGGATCGGGGGGACCTACCAAGAGACCCAGTACTTC
TRBV7-9	-	-	TRBJ2-5	CASSSEGETQYF	TGTGCCAGCAGTTCAGAAGGCGAGACCCAGTACTTC
TRBV5-1	TRBD2	-	TRBJ2-2	CASSRGGMNTGELFF	TGCGCCAGCAGCCGCGGGGGGATGAACACCGGGGAGCTGTTTTTT
TRBV10-3	TRBD2	-	TRBJ2-3	CAIRTGLAASTDTQYF	TGTGCCATCAGAACCGGACTAGCGGCTAGCACAGATACGCAGTATTTT
TRBV4-1	-	-	TRBJ2-7	CASSQVYGDPYEQYF	TGCGCCAGCAGCCAAGTTTACGGGGACCCCTACGAGCAGTACTTC
TRBV19	-	few	TRBJ1-5	CASSHDRNNQPQHF	TGTGCCAGTAGCCACGACAGGAACAATCAGCCCCAGCATTTT
TRBV11-3	-	-	TRBJ2-3	CASSLGQGADTQYF	TGTGCCAGCAGCTTAGGGCAGGGCGCAGATACGCAGTATTTT
TRBV7-2	-	-	TRBJ2-5	CASSLALQGGETQYF	TGTGCCAGCAGCTTAGCGCTACAGGGTGGGGAGACCCAGTACTTC
TRBV7-7	-	-	TRBJ2-3	CASSLGRADTQYF	TGTGCTAGCAGCTTAGGACGGGCAGATACGCAGTATTTT
TRBV5-4	TRBD2	-	TRBJ2-5	CASSSGGLAGQETQYF	TGTGCCAGCAGCTCGGGCGGACTAGCGGGACAAGAGACCCAGTACTTC